The 15 T cell receptor beta chains listed next were all sequenced from one sample in a study of cytomegalovirus exposure and HLA in healthy donors. A multiplex PCR was run with 60 Vbeta primers and 13 Jbeta primers. Sequencing was performed with immunoSEQ multiplex PCR; in TCRdb, only in-frame clones are kept and a portion is missing. The sample lists roughly 250,000 clones, 80% occurring once. Sequencing was performed on PBMCs. The origin of the receptors is a girl aged 2 to 10 in good health and CMV-seronegative.

The chain has TRBV9 and TRBJ1-6, with 7 bases aligning to TRBD1. This CDR3 is 15 amino acids long. V lost 3 bases, J lost 8 bases, and 8 bases stayed unmatched. The germline gives CDR1 SGDLS, CDR2 YYNGEE. In nucleotides, the CDR3 is TGTGCCAGCAGCGATTCGGGACAGAGTTATTCACCCCTCCACTTT. It yields the protein CASSDSGQSYSPLHF. Filled out from reference TRBV9 and TRBJ1-6, the complete variable domain reads DSGVTQTPKHLITATGQRVTLRCSPRSGDLSVYWYQQSLDQGLQFLIQYYNGEERAKGNILERFSAQQFPDLHSELNLSSLELGDSALYFCASSDSGQSYSPLHFGNGTRLTVT.

The chain links TRBV6-6 to TRBJ1-1; possible D gene TRBD1, 5 bases. The length of the CDR3 is 13 residues. CDR1 is MNHNY and CDR2 is SVGAGI in the germline V gene (reference sequence). V was clipped by 0 bases and J by 8 bases, with 10 bases between them. The CDR3 here is CASSYSLQGEAFF. CDR3 sequence (DNA): TGTGCCAGCAGTTACTCCTTGCAGGGAGAAGCTTTCTTT.

The rearrangement joins TRBV18 to TRBJ2-2; 7 nucleotides line up with TRBD1. Trimming took 4 bases from V and 4 from J; bases not matched to a gene: 6. Germline values: CDR1 KGHSH, CDR2 LQKENI. This CDR3 has 15 amino acids. CDR3 loop: CASSQADRATGELFF. The CDR3 DNA reads as TGTGCCAGCTCACAAGCAGACAGGGCCACCGGGGAGCTGTTTTTT.

This clone was detected a few times. The chain couples TRBV19 to TRBJ1-2; no firm D call. V lost 7 bases, J lost 4 bases, and 16 bases lay in between. The CDR3 length is 14 residues. Germline V gene data show CDR1 as LNHDA and CDR2 as SQIVND (reference sequence). The CDR3 nucleotides are TGTGCCAGTACCTACCTAGGTAGCGTCTATGGCTACACCTTC. This gives the protein CASTYLGSVYGYTF.

As DNA, the CDR3 is TGTGCCAGCAGCCGACTAACTAGCTCTGAGCAGTACTTC. Encoded protein: CASSRLTSSEQYF. This chain uses TRBV14 with TRBJ2-7; tentatively, D is TRBD2 (6 bases). Trimming pared 4 bases from V and 7 bases from J, leaving 14 bases between. The CDR3 covers 13 residues. The germline V gene encodes CDR1 SGHDN and CDR2 FVKESK.

The gene calls are TRBV21-1 and TRBJ1-2. TRBV21-1 is labeled a pseudogene. The CDR3 covers 16 residues. This CDR3 is CASSKGEGRWLYGYTF. The CDR3, as DNA: TGTGCCAGCAGCAAGGGGGAGGGACGTTGGCTTTATGGCTACACCTTC.

This clone appeared a single time. The chain employs TRBV4-1 and TRBJ2-7, with a possible D match to TRBD2 (6 bases). Germline V gene data show CDR1 as MGHRA and CDR2 as YSYEKL. The CDR3 totals 13 residues. Trimming removed 5 bases at V and 2 bases at J, with 10 bases between. The CDR3 sequence is CASSSGLPYEQYF. The DNA for the CDR3 is TGCGCCAGCAGCTCCGGACTACCCTACGAGCAGTACTTC.

V is TRBV27 and J is TRBJ2-7; a possible D gene is TRBD1 (6 bases). Germline V gives CDR1 MNHEY, CDR2 SMNVEV (reference sequence). The CDR3 is 11 amino acids. Trimming cost V 9 bases and J 12 bases, with 18 bases left between them. As DNA, the CDR3 is TGTGCCAGGGACACAGGGAATTGGCGGTACTTC. Protein sequence: CARDTGNWRYF.

The sample holds one count of this clone. The chain is built from TRBV7-8 and TRBJ2-3; D gene unclear. There are 15 residues in the CDR3. Germline V gene sequence: CDR1 SGHVS, CDR2 FQNEAQ. Between the trimmed V and J ends, which lost 1 base and 6 bases, there was a span of 14 bases. The CDR3 coding sequence is TGTGCCAGCAGCTTAGGAGCCAAGATGGAGGATACGCAGTATTTT. Protein: CASSLGAKMEDTQYF.

V and J are TRBV4-1 and TRBJ2-7; the match to TRBD1 covers 7 bases. The CDR3 extends over 14 amino acids. Germline V gives CDR1 MGHRA, CDR2 YSYEKL. The trim removed 0 bases at V and 2 bases at J, leaving 1 base unmatched. The DNA for the CDR3 is TGCGCCAGCAGCCAAGAACAGGGGACCTACGAGCAGTACTTC. Its translation is CASSQEQGTYEQYF.

The V gene is TRBV29-1, the J gene TRBJ2-1, with 7 bases fitting TRBD1. J was trimmed by 3 bases and V by 1 base; bases with no gene match: 12. The germline V gene has CDR1 SQVTM and CDR2 ANQGSEA. The CDR3 length is 17 residues. The CDR3 protein is CSVEGPNRGYVYNEQFF. The DNA of the CDR3 is TGCAGCGTTGAAGGCCCTAACAGGGGATATGTCTACAATGAGCAGTTCTTC.

The chain employs TRBV19 and TRBJ2-7; 8 nucleotides align to TRBD2. This CDR3 has 13 residues. J was trimmed by 0 bases and V by 9 bases; bases with no gene match: 4. The V gene's germline CDR1 is LNHDA and CDR2 SQIVND (reference sequence). The CDR3 coding sequence is TGTGCCAGCTCGGGAGGGTACTCCTACGAGCAGTACTTC. It is translated as CASSGGYSYEQYF.

This clone was seen a handful of times. This chain links TRBV23-1 with TRBJ1-2, with D hard to call. TRBV23-1 is noted as an ORF with a role that remains uncertain. This CDR3 spans 16 amino acids. Trimming removed 0 bases at V and 0 bases at J, with 11 bases between. The CDR3: CASSQSGGYPNYGYTF. The CDR3 region has the DNA TGCGCCAGCAGTCAATCGGGAGGGTACCCTAACTATGGCTACACCTTC.

A few counts support this clone. The chain uses TRBV5-1 and TRBJ1-4; D gene uncertain. CDR3 length: 13 residues. Germline V CDR1 and CDR2: SGHRS, YFSETQ. The V gene lost 3 bases and the J gene lost 3 bases, with 6 bases spanning the gap. Written as DNA, the CDR3 is TGCGCCAGCAGCTCCCGGGCTAATGAAAAACTGTTTTTT. Translation gives CASSSRANEKLFF.

Only one count was recorded for this clone. V usage is TRBV6-1 and J usage is TRBJ2-1, with 7 bases aligning to TRBD1. The germline CDR1 and CDR2 sequences are MNHNS and SASEGT. The CDR3 sequence is 15 residues long. The junction had 5 bases not matched to a gene; V was cut back by 6 bases and J by 0 bases. The CDR3 region is CASREQGSSYNEQFF. The CDR3 nucleotides are TGTGCCAGCAGGGAACAGGGGAGCTCCTACAATGAGCAGTTCTTC.